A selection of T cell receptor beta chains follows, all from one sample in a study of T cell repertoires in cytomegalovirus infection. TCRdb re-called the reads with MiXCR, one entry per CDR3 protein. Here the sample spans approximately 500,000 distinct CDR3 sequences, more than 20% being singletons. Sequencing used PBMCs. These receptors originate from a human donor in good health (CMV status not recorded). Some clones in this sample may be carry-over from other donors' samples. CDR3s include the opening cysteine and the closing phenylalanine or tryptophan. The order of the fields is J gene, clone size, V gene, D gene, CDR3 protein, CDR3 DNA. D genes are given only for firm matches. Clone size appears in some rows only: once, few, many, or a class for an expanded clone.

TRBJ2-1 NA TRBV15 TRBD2 CATSTPGTSGSNEQFF TGTGCCACCAGCACCCCCGGGACTAGCGGGAGCAATGAGCAGTTCTTC
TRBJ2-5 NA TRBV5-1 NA CASSFGALQETQYF TGCGCCAGCAGCTTTGGGGCTCTCCAAGAGACCCAGTACTTC
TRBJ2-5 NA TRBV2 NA CASSVGPKETQYF TGTGCCAGCAGTGTAGGACCGAAAGAGACCCAGTACTTC
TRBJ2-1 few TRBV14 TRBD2 CASSQAGGGGKTFF TGTGCCAGCAGCCAAGCAGGCGGCGGGGGGAAGACATTCTTC
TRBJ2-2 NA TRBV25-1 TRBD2 CASSLTSGRGTGELFF TGTGCCAGCAGCCTAACTAGCGGGAGGGGCACCGGGGAGCTGTTTTTT
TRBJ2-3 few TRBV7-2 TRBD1 CASSQNRQGGTDTQYF TGTGCCAGCAGCCAAAACAGACAGGGTGGGACAGATACGCAGTATTTT
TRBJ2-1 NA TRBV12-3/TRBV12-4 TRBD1 CASSDRVTYNEQFF TGTGCCAGCAGCGACAGGGTCACCTACAATGAGCAGTTCTTC
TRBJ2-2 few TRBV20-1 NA CSARDLLYTGELFF TGCAGTGCTAGAGATCTCCTTTACACCGGGGAGCTGTTTTTT
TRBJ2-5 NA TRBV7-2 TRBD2 CASSAAGGGGTQYF TGTGCCAGCAGCGCTGCGGGGGGGGGTGGGACCCAGTACTTC
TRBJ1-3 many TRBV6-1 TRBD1 CASSGQGGGNTIYF TGTGCCAGCAGTGGACAGGGAGGAGGAAACACCATATATTTT
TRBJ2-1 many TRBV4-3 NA CASSQDRSVYNEQFF TGCGCCAGCAGCCAAGATCGGTCCGTTTACAATGAGCAGTTCTTC
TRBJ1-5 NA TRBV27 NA CASSLSLSANQPQHF TGTGCCAGCAGTTTATCGTTGTCGGCCAATCAGCCCCAGCATTTT
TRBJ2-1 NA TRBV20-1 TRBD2 CSALNSGSPPYNEQFF TGCAGTGCCCTAAATAGCGGGAGTCCCCCCTACAATGAGCAGTTCTTC
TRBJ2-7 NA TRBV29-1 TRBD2 CSVELGERAGVWYEQYF TGCAGCGTTGAACTTGGTGAGCGAGCGGGAGTCTGGTACGAGCAGTACTTC
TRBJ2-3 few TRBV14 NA CASSGSTDTQYF TGTGCCAGCAGTGGGAGCACAGATACGCAGTATTTT
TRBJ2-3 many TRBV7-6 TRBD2 CASSYSGITQYF TGTGCCAGCAGCTATAGCGGGATTACGCAGTATTTT
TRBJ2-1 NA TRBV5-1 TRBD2 CASSSGTSGSEQFF TGCGCCAGCAGCTCCGGGACTAGCGGCTCCGAGCAGTTCTTC
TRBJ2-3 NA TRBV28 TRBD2 CASSGAGTSWDTQYF TGTGCCAGCAGTGGGGCCGGGACTAGTTGGGATACGCAGTATTTT
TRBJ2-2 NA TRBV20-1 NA CSARDYSSTGELFF TGCAGTGCTAGAGATTACAGTAGCACCGGGGAGCTGTTTTTT
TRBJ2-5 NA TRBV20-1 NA CSALSAGAQYF TGCAGTGCTCTATCCGCCGGGGCCCAGTACTTC
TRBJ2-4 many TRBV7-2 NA CASSLGGDHIQYF TGTGCCAGCAGCCTGGGAGGAGACCACATTCAGTACTTC
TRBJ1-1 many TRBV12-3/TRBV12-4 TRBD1 CASSLEAGGASEAFF TGTGCCAGCAGTTTAGAAGCAGGGGGCGCATCGGAAGCTTTCTTT
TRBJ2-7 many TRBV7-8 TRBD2 CASSLAGTTYEQYF TGTGCCAGCAGCTTAGCCGGGACTACCTACGAGCAGTACTTC
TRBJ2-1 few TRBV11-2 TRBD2 CASRPNSGRLSSYNEQFF TGTGCCAGCAGGCCCAATAGCGGGAGGCTGAGCTCCTACAATGAGCAGTTCTTC
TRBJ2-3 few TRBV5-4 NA CASSFWVKDPDTQYF TGTGCCAGCAGCTTCTGGGTGAAGGACCCAGATACGCAGTATTTT
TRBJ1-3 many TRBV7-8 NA CASSQSGRSGNTIYF TGTGCCAGCAGCCAGAGTGGGCGCTCTGGAAACACCATATATTTT
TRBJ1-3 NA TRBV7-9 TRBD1 CASHRDRLSGNTIYF TGTGCCAGCCACCGGGACAGGCTCTCTGGAAACACCATATATTTT
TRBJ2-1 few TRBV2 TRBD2 CASSELAGVGSEQFF TGTGCCAGCAGTGAACTAGCGGGAGTCGGGAGTGAGCAGTTCTTC
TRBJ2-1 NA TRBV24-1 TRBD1 CATSEAGTGAHDEQFF TGTGCCACCAGTGAAGCCGGGACAGGGGCACATGATGAGCAGTTCTTC
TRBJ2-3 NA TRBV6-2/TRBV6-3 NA CASSYWPPEDTQYF TGTGCCAGCAGTTATTGGCCACCCGAGGATACGCAGTATTTT
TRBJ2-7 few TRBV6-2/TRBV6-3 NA CASSGGASLSYEQYF TGTGCCAGCAGTGGAGGGGCTTCACTCTCCTACGAGCAGTACTTC
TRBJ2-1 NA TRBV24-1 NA CATSEPGGYEQFF TGTGCCACCAGTGAACCCGGGGGTTATGAGCAGTTCTTC
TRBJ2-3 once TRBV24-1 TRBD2 CATGLANTDTQYF TGTGCCACCGGACTAGCGAACACAGATACGCAGTATTTT
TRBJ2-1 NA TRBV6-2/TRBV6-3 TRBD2 CASISGTSGRNGQFF TGTGCCAGCATATCCGGGACTAGCGGGAGAAATGGGCAGTTCTTC
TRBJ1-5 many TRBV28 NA CATEPGQGSGQPQHF TGTGCCACCGAACCGGGGCAGGGGAGCGGTCAGCCCCAGCATTTT
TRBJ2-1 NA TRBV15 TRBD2 CATSRDRAGVIYNEQFF TGTGCCACCAGCAGAGATCGGGCGGGAGTCATCTACAATGAGCAGTTCTTC
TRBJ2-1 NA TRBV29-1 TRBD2 CSVDGGRDNEQFF TGCAGCGTTGATGGCGGGAGGGACAATGAGCAGTTCTTC
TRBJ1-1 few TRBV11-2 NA CASSLELRNTEAFF TGTGCCAGCAGCTTAGAACTCAGGAACACTGAAGCTTTCTTT
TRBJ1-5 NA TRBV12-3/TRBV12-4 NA CASSLDIGGRYF TGTGCCAGCAGTTTAGATATCGGGGGGAGGTATTTT
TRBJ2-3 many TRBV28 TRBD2 CASSPGTNTDTQYF TGTGCCAGCAGTCCAGGGACTAACACAGATACGCAGTATTTT
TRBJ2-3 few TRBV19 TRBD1 CASSMDRGSTDTQYF TGTGCCAGTAGTATGGACAGGGGGTCCACAGATACGCAGTATTTT
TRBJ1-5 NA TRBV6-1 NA CASTEDFYSNQPQHF TGTGCCAGCACCGAGGACTTCTATAGCAATCAGCCCCAGCATTTT
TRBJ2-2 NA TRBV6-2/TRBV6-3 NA CASRLLNTGELFF TGTGCCAGCAGACTACTGAACACCGGGGAGCTGTTTTTT
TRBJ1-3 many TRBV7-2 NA CASSLDSTSGNTIYF TGTGCCAGCAGCTTAGACAGTACCTCTGGAAACACCATATATTTT
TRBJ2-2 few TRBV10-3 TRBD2 CAISSTRLAGDSGELFF TGTGCCATCAGCTCGACGAGACTAGCGGGAGATTCCGGGGAGCTGTTTTTT
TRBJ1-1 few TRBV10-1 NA CASSEYGNTEAFF TGCGCCAGCAGTGAGTACGGGAACACTGAAGCTTTCTTT
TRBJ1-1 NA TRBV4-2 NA CASSQRLMNTEAFF TGTGCCAGCAGCCAGCGGTTGATGAACACTGAAGCTTTCTTT
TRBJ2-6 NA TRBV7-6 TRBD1 CASSPRPPGTGKPGANVLTF TGTGCCAGCAGCCCTCGCCCGCCCGGGACAGGGAAGCCTGGGGCCAACGTCCTGACTTTC
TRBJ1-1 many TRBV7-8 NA CASSFDQGRDTEAFF TGTGCCAGCAGCTTCGACCAGGGCAGGGACACTGAAGCTTTCTTT
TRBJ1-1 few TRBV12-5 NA CASGQGRTEAFF TGTGCTAGTGGTCAGGGCCGCACTGAAGCTTTCTTT
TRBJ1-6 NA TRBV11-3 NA CASSLDAGRNSPLHF TGTGCCAGCAGCTTAGACGCAGGGCGCAATTCACCCCTCCACTTT